This T cell receptor (beta chain) was captured by sequencing in a study of blood T cell repertoires in COVID-19. Here immunoSEQ multiplex PCR was the method, and the copy in TCRdb shows in-frame clones only, minus some. The top ten clones hold under 5% of a sample with about 240,000 clones, roughly 91% of them seen once. Losses at the gene ends were 4 bases for V and 2 bases for J; bases not matched to a gene: 8. CDR3 size: 15 residues. Per germline, CDR1 MGHRA and CDR2 YSYEKL. Cohort assignment relied on participant-reported clinical history. The sequencing sample was made of PBMCs or T cells enriched from blood (not recorded which). The sequence came from a woman between 25 and 40 years old who had recovered from COVID-19. The chain recombines TRBV4-1 with TRBJ2-7; 7 nucleotides line up with TRBD1. The CDR3 DNA follows: TGCGCCAGCAGCCGATCCGGGACAGCGGCCTACGAGCAGTACTTC. Its translation: CASSRSGTAAYEQYF.